This paragraph covers one TCR beta chain sequence. V was clipped by 7 bases and J by 0 bases; unmatched bases: 10. Germline CDR1 is MNHEY and CDR2 is SMNVEV (reference sequence). This CDR3 comprises 16 residues. Per the original methods: It was from reference gene primer amplification that nucleated cell counts were estimated. Repertoires were generated with immunoSEQ multiplex PCR, while TCRdb's copy carries only in-frame clones and drops some. That table is the source of V, J and clone size, and D and trimming were worked out from the DNA. This table has 37,000 or so clones, approximately 91% appearing once. This entry comes from a study of blood T cell repertoires in COVID-19. At the level of the study: COVID-19 samples collected from the United States, Italy and Spain covered acute and convalescent phases. In each case, the material was cDNA or gDNA derived from T cells, B-cell-depleted T cells, or PBMCs.

The chain uses TRBV27 and TRBJ2-3, with 7 bases that match TRBD1. Sequenced material: peripheral blood. The sequence came from a man aged 55 to 70 with active COVID-19. CDR3 sequence reads: CASTKGRRGSTDTQYF. In nucleotides, the CDR3 is TGTGCCAGCACCAAAGGGCGCAGGGGGAGCACAGATACGCAGTATTTT.